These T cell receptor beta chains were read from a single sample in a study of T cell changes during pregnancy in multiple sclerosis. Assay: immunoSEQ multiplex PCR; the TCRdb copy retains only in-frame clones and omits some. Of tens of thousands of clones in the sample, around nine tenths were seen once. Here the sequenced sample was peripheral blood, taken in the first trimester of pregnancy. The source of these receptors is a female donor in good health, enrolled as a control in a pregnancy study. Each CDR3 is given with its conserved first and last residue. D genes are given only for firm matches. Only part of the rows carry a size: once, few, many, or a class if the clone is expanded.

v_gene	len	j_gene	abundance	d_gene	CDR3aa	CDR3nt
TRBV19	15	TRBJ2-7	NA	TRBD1	CASSVGTGEAYEQYF	TGTGCCAGTAGTGTCGGGACAGGGGAAGCCTACGAGCAGTACTTC
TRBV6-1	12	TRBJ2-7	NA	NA	CASISRSYEQYF	TGTGCCAGCATATCGAGATCCTACGAGCAGTACTTC
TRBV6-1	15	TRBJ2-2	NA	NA	CASSEGSSWAGELFF	TGTGCCAGCAGTGAAGGGAGCAGCTGGGCCGGGGAGCTGTTTTTT
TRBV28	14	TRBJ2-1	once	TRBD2	CASIQGGSYNEQFF	TGTGCCAGCATTCAAGGCGGGAGCTACAATGAGCAGTTCTTC
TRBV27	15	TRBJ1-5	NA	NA	CASRHNPGVNQPQHF	TGTGCCAGCAGACATAACCCGGGGGTCAATCAGCCCCAGCATTTT
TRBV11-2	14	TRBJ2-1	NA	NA	CASSLDGVRNEQFF	TGTGCCAGCAGCTTAGACGGGGTGAGGAATGAGCAGTTCTTC
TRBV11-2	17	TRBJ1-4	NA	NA	CASSLFGRGLGGEKLFF	TGTGCCAGCAGCTTATTCGGGAGGGGACTTGGAGGAGAAAAACTGTTTTTT
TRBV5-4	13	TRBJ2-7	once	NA	CASSLSPSYEQYF	TGTGCCAGCAGCTTGAGCCCTAGCTACGAGCAGTACTTC
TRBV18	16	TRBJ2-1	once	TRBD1	CASSPGQEFSYNEQFF	TGTGCCAGCTCACCGGGACAGGAGTTCTCCTACAATGAGCAGTTCTTC
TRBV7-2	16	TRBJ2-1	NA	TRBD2	CASSLSGTSYYNEQFF	TGTGCCAGCAGCTTATCCGGGACTAGCTACTACAATGAGCAGTTCTTC
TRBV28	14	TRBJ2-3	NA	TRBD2	CASSPGTSEYTQYF	TGTGCCAGCAGTCCCGGGACTAGTGAATATACGCAGTATTTT
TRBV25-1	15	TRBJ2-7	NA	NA	CASSEPGQGVYEQYF	TGTGCCAGCAGTGAACCGGGACAAGGAGTCTACGAGCAGTACTTC
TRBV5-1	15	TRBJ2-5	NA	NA	CASSLAGVDQETQYF	TGCGCCAGCAGCTTGGCGGGGGTCGACCAAGAGACCCAGTACTTC
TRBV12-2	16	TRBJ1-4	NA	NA	CASRLGAGAGNEKLFF	TGTGCAAGTCGCTTAGGTGCTGGGGCAGGGAATGAAAAACTGTTTTTT
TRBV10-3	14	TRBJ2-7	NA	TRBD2	CAISETSGSYEQYF	TGTGCCATCAGTGAGACTAGCGGGAGCTACGAGCAGTACTTC
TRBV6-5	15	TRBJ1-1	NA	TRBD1	CASSYSFPGQGEAFF	TGTGCCAGCAGTTACTCTTTTCCGGGACAGGGGGAAGCTTTCTTT
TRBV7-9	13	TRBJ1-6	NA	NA	CASSLSRTVPLHF	TGTGCCAGCAGCTTATCACGTACGGTCCCCCTCCACTTT
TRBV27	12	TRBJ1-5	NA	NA	CASSFRDQPQHF	TGTGCCAGCAGTTTTCGGGATCAGCCCCAGCATTTT
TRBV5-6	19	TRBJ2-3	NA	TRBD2	CASSLERTSGRAPTDTQYF	TGTGCCAGCAGCTTGGAGCGGACTAGCGGGAGGGCCCCCACAGATACGCAGTATTTT
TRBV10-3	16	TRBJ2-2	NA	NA	CAISERQPWNTGELFF	TGTGCCATCAGTGAGAGACAGCCGTGGAACACCGGGGAGCTGTTTTTT
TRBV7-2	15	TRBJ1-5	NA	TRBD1	CASSLEQGANQPQHF	TGTGCCAGCAGCTTAGAGCAGGGGGCTAATCAGCCCCAGCATTTT
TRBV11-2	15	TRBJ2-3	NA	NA	CASSAVQGYTDTQYF	TGTGCCAGCAGCGCCGTACAGGGATACACAGATACGCAGTATTTT
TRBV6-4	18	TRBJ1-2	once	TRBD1	CASSEGQAGGAPRDGYTF	TGTGCCAGCAGTGAAGGTCAGGCAGGGGGCGCGCCAAGGGATGGCTACACCTTC
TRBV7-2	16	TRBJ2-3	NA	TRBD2	CASSSRSGRGTDTQYF	TGTGCCAGCAGCTCCCGCAGCGGGAGGGGGACAGATACGCAGTATTTT
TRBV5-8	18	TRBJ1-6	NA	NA	CASRTIGGSLSYNSPLHF	TGTGCCAGCAGGACGATAGGGGGTTCCCTCTCCTATAATTCACCCCTCCACTTT
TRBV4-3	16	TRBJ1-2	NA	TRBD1	CASSQDSGTGGYGYTF	TGCGCCAGCAGCCAAGATTCCGGGACAGGGGGCTATGGCTACACCTTC
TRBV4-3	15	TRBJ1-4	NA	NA	CASSQLGGADEKLFF	TGCGCCAGCAGCCAGCTAGGGGGGGCCGATGAAAAACTGTTTTTT
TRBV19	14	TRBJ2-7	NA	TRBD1	CASSMGRGQYEQYF	TGTGCCAGTAGTATGGGAAGGGGGCAGTACGAGCAGTACTTC
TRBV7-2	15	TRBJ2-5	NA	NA	CASSPRRGHQETQYF	TGTGCCAGCAGCCCCCGTAGGGGCCACCAAGAGACCCAGTACTTC
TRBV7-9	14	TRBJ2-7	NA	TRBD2	CASSPVSRGDEQYF	TGTGCCAGCAGCCCCGTCTCCCGGGGGGACGAGCAGTACTTC
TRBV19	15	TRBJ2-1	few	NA	CASSIGGTTYNEQFF	TGTGCCAGTAGTATAGGAGGGACAACCTACAATGAGCAGTTCTTC
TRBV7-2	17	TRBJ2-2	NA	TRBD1	CASSPFRGGQGSGELFF	TGTGCCAGCAGCCCATTTCGGGGAGGACAGGGTTCCGGGGAGCTGTTTTTT
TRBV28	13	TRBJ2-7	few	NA	CASSLLEDYEQYF	TGTGCCAGCAGTTTACTAGAAGACTACGAGCAGTACTTC
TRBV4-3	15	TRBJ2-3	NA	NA	CASSPRSGSTDTQYF	TGCGCCAGCAGCCCGCGATCCGGTTCCACAGATACGCAGTATTTT
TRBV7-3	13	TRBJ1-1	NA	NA	CASSSGYNTEAFF	TGTGCCAGCAGCTCGGGATATAACACTGAAGCTTTCTTT
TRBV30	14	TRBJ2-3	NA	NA	CAWSVLHHTDTQYF	TGTGCCTGGAGTGTACTCCACCACACAGATACGCAGTATTTT
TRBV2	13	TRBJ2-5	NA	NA	CASSEIFQETQYF	TGTGCCAGCAGTGAAATCTTCCAAGAGACCCAGTACTTC
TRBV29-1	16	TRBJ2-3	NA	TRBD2	CSVESPSGSSTDTQYF	TGCAGCGTTGAAAGTCCTAGCGGGAGCTCCACAGATACGCAGTATTTT